These 10 T cell receptor beta chains were sequenced from one sample in a study of cytomegalovirus exposure and HLA in healthy donors. The PCR ran on 60 Vbeta and 13 Jbeta primers. Sequencing was performed with immunoSEQ multiplex PCR; in TCRdb, only in-frame clones are kept and a portion is missing. This table holds 150,000 to 200,000 clones, 75% to 90% found once. Sequencing was performed on PBMCs. The origin of the receptors is a woman under 30 in good health and CMV-seronegative.

The chain is built from TRBV10-1 and TRBJ2-3; 10 nucleotides agree with TRBD2. V dropped 5 bases and J dropped 7; count of bases not matched to a gene: 12. The CDR3 has 16 residues. Germline CDR1 WNHNN, CDR2 SYGVQD (reference sequence). Here the CDR3 DNA reads TGCGCCAGCAGTCCGTCTCTAGCGGGAGTCCCAAATACGCAGTATTTT. Residues: CASSPSLAGVPNTQYF.

The chain links TRBV29-1 to TRBJ2-5; 7 bases align to TRBD2. Germline CDR1 reads SQVTM; CDR2 reads ANQGSEA. This CDR3 is 11 amino acids long. V dropped 4 bases and J dropped 11; count of bases not matched to a gene: 7. CDR3 bases: TGCAGCGTTGCGCTGGCGGGGGAGCAGTACTTC. Protein sequence: CSVALAGEQYF.

This rearrangement joins TRBV10-3 to TRBJ2-5; 7 nucleotides match TRBD2. The CDR3 sequence is 15 residues long. Trimming at V came to 0 bases and at J to 2 bases, leaving 3 bases not matched to a gene. Germline assignment: CDR1 ENHRY and CDR2 SYGVKD. The CDR3 loop reads CAISESGRGQETQYF. The DNA of the CDR3 is TGTGCCATCAGTGAGTCGGGGCGGGGGCAAGAGACCCAGTACTTC.

A few counts support this clone. The chain employs TRBV6-1 and TRBJ2-2; possible D gene TRBD1, 6 bases. The CDR3 covers 13 residues. Germline V gene sequence: CDR1 MNHNS, CDR2 SASEGT. Trimming removed 11 bases from V and 10 bases from J, with 20 bases in between. As DNA, the CDR3 is TGTGCCGGAACAGGGACGGTTTCAAAGGAGCTGTTTTTT. Encoded protein: CAGTGTVSKELFF.

The chain carries TRBV5-1 and TRBJ1-4, with TRBD1 as a possible D gene (6 bases). The CDR3 runs 15 residues. CDR1 SGHRS and CDR2 YFSETQ come from the germline V gene. Between the trimmed V and J ends, which lost 4 bases and 5 bases, there was a span of 15 bases. CDR3 region: CASSEQGGGNEKLFF. The CDR3 coding sequence is TGCGCCAGCAGCGAACAGGGAGGGGGAAATGAAAAACTGTTTTTT.

This chain links TRBV9 with TRBJ1-6, with D possibly TRBD1 on 5 matching bases. The CDR3 consists of 17 residues. Germline V lookup: CDR1 SGDLS, CDR2 YYNGEE. The V end was cut by 3 bases, the J end by 2 bases, with 15 bases between. The CDR3 loop reads CASSEGRGATYNSPLHF. CDR3 sequence (DNA): TGTGCCAGCAGCGAGGGGAGGGGAGCAACCTATAATTCACCCCTCCACTTT. Looking up the rest from reference TRBV9 and TRBJ1-6 gives the full variable domain: DSGVTQTPKHLITATGQRVTLRCSPRSGDLSVYWYQQSLDQGLQFLIQYYNGEERAKGNILERFSAQQFPDLHSELNLSSLELGDSALYFCASSEGRGATYNSPLHFGNGTRLTVT.

The chain uses TRBV13 and TRBJ2-3, with TRBD2 matching over 12 bases. The V gene's germline CDR1 is PRHDT and CDR2 FYEKMQ (reference sequence). The CDR3 loop spans 18 amino acids. With 4 bases clipped from V and 2 bases from J, the junction kept 10 bases outside the gene matches. In DNA, the CDR3 is TGTGCCAGCAGCTCCTCGGGACTAGCGGGTGAAACCACAGATACGCAGTATTTT. This translates into CASSSSGLAGETTDTQYF.

The chain combines TRBV6-9 with TRBJ1-1, with unresolved D. Germline loops: CDR1 MNHGY, CDR2 SVAAGI. CDR3 length: 12 amino acids. V was clipped by 7 bases and J by 7 bases, with 13 bases between them. The CDR3 bases are TGTGCCAGCAAAAATATTGGACTTGAAGCTTTCTTT. Its protein is CASKNIGLEAFF.

This clone was counted between two and nine times. CDR3 loop: CASSNQQGAKLFF. The CDR3 bases are TGTGCCAGCAGTAACCAACAGGGGGCCAAACTGTTTTTT. V and J are TRBV6-6 and TRBJ1-4, with 9 positions matching TRBD1. This CDR3 spans 13 amino acids. Germline CDR1 and CDR2: MNHNY and SVGAGI (reference sequence). V lost 5 bases, J lost 11 bases, and 6 bases stayed unmatched.

This sequence joins TRBV5-1 and TRBJ2-1; D is possibly TRBD1 (5 bases). Germline CDR1 and CDR2: SGHRS and YFSETQ. The CDR3 is made up of 18 amino acids. V lost 1 base and J lost 2, with 19 bases in between. CDR3 sequence: CASSLQRPSTAPYNEQFF. CDR3 sequence (DNA): TGCGCCAGCAGCTTGCAAAGACCCTCGACAGCTCCCTACAATGAGCAGTTCTTC.